These T cell receptor beta chains were read from a single sample in a study of blood T cell repertoires in COVID-19. The method was immunoSEQ multiplex PCR; TCRdb's version includes in-frame clones alone and lacks a portion of them. Of around 95,000 clones detected, 80% appear once; the ten largest clones hold around 10%. The specimen was peripheral blood. The origin of the receptors is a woman between 65 and 79 years old with acute or convalescent COVID-19. Each CDR3 is given with its conserved first and last residue. A D gene is named only where the DNA matches it firmly. Rows may omit the clone size; those that give it use once, few, many or a size class.

V	J	D	size	DNA	CDR3
TRBV28	TRBJ1-1	.	.	TGTGCCAGCAAACCGTCGGGGACTGAAGCTTTCTTT	CASKPSGTEAFF
TRBV6-5	TRBJ2-5	TRBD2	.	TGTGCCAGCAGTTACGGACTAGCGGAGACCCAGTACTTC	CASSYGLAETQYF
TRBV25-1	TRBJ1-1	TRBD1	.	TGTGCCAGCAGTGAATCTTGGGACAGGGCGGGCCCTGAAGCTTTCTTT	CASSESWDRAGPEAFF
TRBV9	TRBJ2-2	.	once	TGTGCCAGCAGCGTATCGTCTACCGGGGAGCTGTTTTTT	CASSVSSTGELFF
TRBV10-3	TRBJ1-4	.	.	TGTGCCATCAGTGAGGGGAGCCATGAAAAACTGTTTTTT	CAISEGSHEKLFF
TRBV18	TRBJ1-3	.	.	TGTGCCAGCTCACCAGAGCCTGGAAACACCATATATTTT	CASSPEPGNTIYF
TRBV10-3	TRBJ2-2	TRBD1	once	TGTGCCATCAGAGACAGGGGGACCGGGGAGCTGTTTTTT	CAIRDRGTGELFF
TRBV11-2	TRBJ2-3	.	.	TGTGCCAGCAGCTTAGCGGGTGACAGAACAGATACGCAGTATTTT	CASSLAGDRTDTQYF
TRBV19	TRBJ2-2	TRBD1	.	TGTGCCAGTAGTATTGACAGGGGGCGAGCGGTGGGAAACACCGGGGAGCTGTTTTTT	CASSIDRGRAVGNTGELFF
TRBV2	TRBJ2-3	TRBD2	.	TGTGCCAGCCTTGGACTAGCGGCTACCACAGATACGCAGTATTTT	CASLGLAATTDTQYF
TRBV19	TRBJ2-4	TRBD2	.	TGTGCCAGTAGTATAGTCGGGGGGACGAAAAGTCACATTCAGTACTTC	CASSIVGGTKSHIQYF
TRBV9	TRBJ1-1	TRBD1	.	TGTGCCAGCAGCGTCGGACAGGGTGAAGCTTTCTTT	CASSVGQGEAFF
TRBV5-1	TRBJ2-2	.	once	TGCGCCAGCAGCTCACCTCAGGGCACCGGGGAGCTGTTTTTT	CASSSPQGTGELFF
TRBV29-1	TRBJ1-4	.	.	TGCAGCGTTGAGGTCACGGGACATACCTTAGCCTCAACTAATGAAAAACTGTTTTTT	CSVEVTGHTLASTNEKLFF
TRBV18	TRBJ2-7	.	.	TGTGCCAGCTCACCATCAGGGTGGTACGAGCAGTACTTC	CASSPSGWYEQYF
TRBV27	TRBJ2-1	TRBD1	once	TGTGCCAGCAGTTTGGGGTGGGACAGCTACAATGAGCAGTTCTTC	CASSLGWDSYNEQFF
TRBV6-5	TRBJ2-7	TRBD1	.	TGTGCCGGAAAGACAGGGCTTTACGAGCAGTACTTC	CAGKTGLYEQYF
TRBV28	TRBJ1-6	.	.	TGTGCCAGCGTTATCACGGGCTATAATTCACCCCTCCACTTT	CASVITGYNSPLHF
TRBV3-1/TRBV3-2	TRBJ2-3	TRBD2	.	TGTGCCAGCAGCCAAGGGTACGGGGGGGGGAGCACAGATACGCAGTATTTT	CASSQGYGGGSTDTQYF
TRBV5-4	TRBJ2-1	TRBD1	.	TGTGCCAGCAGCCCGATGAGGGGGCCAGGTGAGCAGTTCTTC	CASSPMRGPGEQFF
TRBV18	TRBJ1-4	TRBD1	.	TGTGCCAGCTCACCCCGACAGGGGAAGAATGAAAAACTGTTTTTT	CASSPRQGKNEKLFF
TRBV5-6	TRBJ2-1	.	.	TGTGCCAGCCATAGGGGGAATGGGCTTGAGCAGTTCTTC	CASHRGNGLEQFF